Shown below are 8 T cell receptor beta chains from a single sample sequenced in a study of CD8 T cells in ankylosing spondylitis. General observations from the study: Characteristic of ankylosing spondylitis blood, it appeared, was a TCR beta motif comprising several highly homologous variants.

In TCRdb, the 5' RACE reads were re-called with MiXCR into one record per CDR3 protein. The repertoire holds some 840,000 distinct CDR3 sequences, with 10% to 15% as singletons. Antigen specificity for these receptors is unknown. Source material: blood, either unsorted or a sorted T cell fraction (not recorded which). These receptors originate from a male donor with ankylosing spondylitis.

The rearrangement uses TRBV20-1 and TRBJ1-1; D unclear. Germline V lookup: CDR1 DFQATT, CDR2 SNEGSKA (reference sequence). The CDR3 loop spans 11 amino acids. The ends were cut back, 6 bases at V and 4 bases at J, with 9 bases in the middle. The CDR3 bases are TGCAGTGCACCGAGAGTCACTGAAGCTTTCTTT. Its translation: CSAPRVTEAFF.

This clonotype turned up a few times. The rearrangement joins TRBV7-9 to TRBJ2-7, with 8 nucleotides matching TRBD1. V trimming: 4 bases; J trimming: 3 bases; junction bases outside the gene matches: 14. CDR1 is SEHNR and CDR2 is FQNEAQ in the germline V gene (reference sequence). The CDR3 sequence is 17 residues long. CDR3 bases: TGTGCCAGCAGCTCTAGTAACCGAAACAGGGGGATCTACGAGCAGTACTTC. It is translated as CASSSSNRNRGIYEQYF.

The CDR3: CASSKVASGGTYEQYF. The CDR3 nucleotides read TGTGCCAGCAGCAAAGTGGCTAGCGGGGGAACCTACGAGCAGTACTTC. The J gene is TRBJ2-7, the V gene TRBV21-1; the table's D call of TRBD2 was not tested on the DNA. TRBV21-1 is annotated as a pseudogene. The length of the CDR3 is 16 residues.

The chain couples TRBV12-3 or TRBV12-4 to TRBJ2-1; 7 bases match TRBD1. CDR3 length equals 18 residues. V lost 1 base and J lost 1; bases outside the gene matches: 10. The CDR3 coding sequence is TGTGCCAGCAGTTTAGGCCAGGGGGTGAGAGGATCCTACAATGAGCAGTTCTTC. As protein: CASSLGQGVRGSYNEQFF.

The chain has TRBV5-1 and TRBJ2-5, with TRBD1 matching 7 bases. The V gene end was trimmed by 2 bases and the J gene end by 5 bases; junction bases not matched to a gene: 9. Germline V gene data show CDR1 as SGHRS and CDR2 as YFSETQ. The CDR3 sequence is 15 residues long. The CDR3 region is CASSLTGQDTETQYF. In DNA form, the CDR3 reads TGCGCCAGCAGCTTAACAGGACAGGACACGGAGACCCAGTACTTC. Full variable domain (missing parts from reference TRBV5-1 and TRBJ2-5): KAGVTQTPRYLIKTRGQQVTLSCSPISGHRSVSWYQQTPGQGLQFLFEYFSETQRNKGNFPGRFSGRQFSNSRSEMNVSTLELGDSALYLCASSLTGQDTETQYFGPGTRLLVL.

The sample holds many counts of this clonotype. The DNA for the CDR3 is TGCAGCGTTGTGGGGAACTCTGGGGCCAACGTCCTGACTTTC. Protein sequence: CSVVGNSGANVLTF. This chain connects TRBV29-1 to TRBJ2-6, with D hard to call. The germline CDR1 and CDR2 sequences are SQVTM and ANQGSEA. V was trimmed by 4 bases and J by 0 bases, leaving 7 bases between them. This CDR3 is 14 amino acids long.

The chain employs TRBV6-1 and TRBJ1-2; possible D gene TRBD1, 5 bases. V lost 5 bases, J lost 7 bases, and 14 bases lay in between. The CDR3 loop spans 13 amino acids. Germline V gene sequence: CDR1 MNHNS, CDR2 SASEGT. The CDR3: CASSKSDRGGYTF. CDR3 nucleotides: TGTGCCAGCAGTAAAAGTGACAGAGGTGGCTACACCTTC.

The gene calls are TRBV5-1 and TRBJ2-2; D is undetermined. The CDR3 spans 15 residues. The germline V gene encodes CDR1 SGHRS and CDR2 YFSETQ. Trimming stripped 4 bases from V and 0 bases from J, with 10 bases between. The CDR3 reads CASSTTGSNTGELFF. CDR3 coding DNA: TGCGCCAGCAGCACGACCGGCTCGAACACCGGGGAGCTGTTTTTT. Based on the CDR3 plus reference TRBV5-1 and TRBJ2-2, the full variable domain is KAGVTQTPRYLIKTRGQQVTLSCSPISGHRSVSWYQQTPGQGLQFLFEYFSETQRNKGNFPGRFSGRQFSNSRSEMNVSTLELGDSALYLCASSTTGSNTGELFFGEGSRLTVL.